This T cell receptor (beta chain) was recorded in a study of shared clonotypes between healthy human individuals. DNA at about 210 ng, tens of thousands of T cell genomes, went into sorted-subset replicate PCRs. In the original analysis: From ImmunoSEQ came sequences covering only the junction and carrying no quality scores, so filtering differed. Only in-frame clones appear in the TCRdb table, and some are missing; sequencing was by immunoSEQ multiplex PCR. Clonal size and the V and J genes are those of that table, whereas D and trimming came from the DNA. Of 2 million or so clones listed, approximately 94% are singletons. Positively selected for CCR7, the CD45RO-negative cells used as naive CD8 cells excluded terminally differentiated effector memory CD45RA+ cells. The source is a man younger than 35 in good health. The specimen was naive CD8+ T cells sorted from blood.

For the CDR3, the DNA is TGCGCCACCAGCGCGGGGGGTTCCTACAATGAGCAGTTCTTC. It specifies CATSAGGSYNEQFF. The chain combines TRBV10-2 with TRBJ2-1, with TRBD2 matching over 8 bases. Germline CDR1 and CDR2: WSHSY and SAAADI. The CDR3 runs to 14 residues. V lost 10 bases and J lost 1; bases outside the gene matches: 6.